A single sample gave rise to the 18 T cell receptor beta chains below, sequenced in a study of CD8 T cells in Susac syndrome. It was with random hexamers that roughly 0.45 to 1 ug RNA was reverse transcribed. TCRdb passed the immunoSEQ multiplex PCR reads through MiXCR, listing each CDR3 protein once. The data contain about 140,000 distinct CDR3 sequences, over 90% of them seen just once; the ten biggest clones take up roughly 0.14%. Input material: CD4+ T cells from PBMCs. The receptors stem from a human donor with Susac syndrome.

V usage is TRBV4-2 and J usage is TRBJ1-2; weak D call: TRBD1 (5 bases). The V end lost 1 base, the J end lost 3 bases, and 12 bases lay between the germline ends. Germline lookup yields CDR1 LGHNA and CDR2 YNFKEQ. The CDR3 is 15 amino acids. The chain's CDR3 is CASSQAGGRDYGYTF. DNA of the CDR3: TGTGCCAGCAGCCAAGCGGGGGGGAGAGACTATGGCTACACCTTC.

The rearrangement joins TRBV15 to TRBJ2-1, with 11 bases lining up with TRBD2. V shed 1 base, J shed 7 bases, and the junction held 9 bases outside the gene matches. This CDR3 has 17 amino acids. Germline loops: CDR1 LNHNV, CDR2 YYDKDF (reference sequence). This CDR3 reads CATSRAPLAGVDNEQFF. CDR3 nucleotide sequence: TGTGCCACCAGCAGAGCACCACTAGCGGGAGTAGATAATGAGCAGTTCTTC.

This clonotype has only a few counts. The rearrangement links TRBV11-2 to TRBJ2-3; no reliable D call. Germline CDR1 reads SGHAT; CDR2 reads FQNNGV. The length of the CDR3 is 11 residues. Trimming took 3 bases from V and 5 from J, leaving 3 bases between them. Written as DNA, the CDR3 is TGTGCCAGCAGCTTCGAAGATACGCAGTATTTT. This gives the protein CASSFEDTQYF.

This clonotype has only one observation. This sequence joins TRBV15 and TRBJ1-1; tentatively, D is TRBD1 (5 bases). The CDR3 has 16 amino acids. The V end lost 0 bases, the J end lost 1 base, and 12 bases lay between the germline ends. CDR1 and CDR2 (germline): LNHNV, YYDKDF (reference sequence). CDR3 sequence (DNA): TGTGCCACCAGCAGAGATGTGGGGCGCGGGAACACTGAAGCTTTCTTT. Translated: CATSRDVGRGNTEAFF.

The chain joins TRBV20-1 to TRBJ1-5, with 7 bases lining up with TRBD1. The CDR3 is 15 amino acids. V gave up 3 bases and J gave up 0 bases; unmatched junction bases: 5. The germline CDR1 and CDR2 sequences are DFQATT and SNEGSKA (reference sequence). DNA for the CDR3: TGCAGTGCTAGTCCGGGACAGCGTAGCAATCAGCCCCAGCATTTT. This translates into CSASPGQRSNQPQHF.

The V gene is TRBV7-2, the J gene TRBJ1-1; a possible D gene is TRBD1 (5 bases). V gave up 5 bases and J gave up 8 bases, with 15 bases separating them. CDR3 length: 13 residues. Germline CDR1 SGHTA, CDR2 FQGNSA. CDR3 nucleotides: TGTGCCAGCAGCCGATTCAGGGAAGTCGAAGCTTTCTTT. Translation gives CASSRFREVEAFF.

The table lists this clonotype with a count of one. The chain uses TRBV19 and TRBJ2-1; D is possibly TRBD2 (7 bases). The germline V and J ends were trimmed by 4 bases and 4 bases, with 11 bases remaining between them. Germline V gene data show CDR1 as LNHDA and CDR2 as SQIVND (reference sequence). This CDR3 contains 14 residues. The CDR3 here is CASSTGGPYNEQFF. The CDR3, as DNA: TGTGCCAGTAGTACGGGGGGCCCATACAATGAGCAGTTCTTC.

This sequence joins TRBV18 and TRBJ2-3; no definite D call. CDR1 and CDR2 (germline): KGHSH, LQKENI. This CDR3 spans 15 amino acids. Trimming left V 4 bases short and J 2 bases short, with 13 bases between. CDR3 amino acids: CASSQGLETTDTQYF. Here the CDR3 DNA reads TGTGCCAGCTCACAGGGCCTTGAGACCACAGATACGCAGTATTTT.

The V call is TRBV4-1, the J call TRBJ2-1; 7 nucleotides agree with TRBD2. Trimming at V came to 5 bases and at J to 2 bases, leaving 6 bases not matched to a gene. The CDR3 loop spans 15 amino acids. Per the germline V gene, CDR1 is MGHRA and CDR2 is YSYEKL. CDR3 sequence reads: CASSGPGTTYNEQFF. For the CDR3, the DNA is TGCGCCAGCAGCGGACCCGGGACTACCTACAATGAGCAGTTCTTC.

This chain uses TRBV20-1 with TRBJ2-1, with D unclear. CDR1 and CDR2 from the germline V gene are DFQATT and SNEGSKA (reference sequence). V was pared by 5 bases and J by 7 bases, with 21 bases between. The CDR3 has 15 residues. CDR3 DNA: TGCAGTGCTCCCTCCCGGGCCTTGGGCACTAATGAGCAGTTCTTC. Protein sequence: CSAPSRALGTNEQFF.

This chain links TRBV6-2 or TRBV6-3 with TRBJ1-5, with 8 nucleotides matching TRBD1. The junction had 6 bases not matched to a gene; V was cut back by 7 bases and J by 7 bases. Germline CDR1 and CDR2: MNHEY and SVGEGT. This CDR3 region has 13 residues. CDR3: CASTGTGIQPQHF. In DNA, the CDR3 is TGTGCCAGCACTGGGACAGGAATACAGCCCCAGCATTTT.

V and J are TRBV20-1 and TRBJ1-2; TRBD1 matches 8 bases. The ends lost 0 bases at V and 4 bases at J; junction bases unmatched: 4. The CDR3 loop spans 14 amino acids. Germline CDR1 reads DFQATT; CDR2 reads SNEGSKA (reference sequence). The CDR3 DNA is TGCAGTGCTAGAGATGAGGACAGGGTCTATGGCTACACCTTC. As protein: CSARDEDRVYGYTF.

V gene TRBV4-2 combines with J gene TRBJ2-5; tentative D call: TRBD2 (6 bases). This CDR3 has 15 amino acids. From germline, CDR1 is LGHNA and CDR2 YNFKEQ. Trimming took off 1 base at V and 4 bases at J, with 13 bases between the two ends. CDR3 DNA sequence: TGTGCCAGCAGCCAAGGATCGGACTACCGAGAGACCCAGTACTTC. It codes for CASSQGSDYRETQYF.

The chain links TRBV28 to TRBJ1-4; D call uncertain. V lost 6 bases to trimming and J lost 8 bases, with 10 bases between them. CDR3 length equals 12 residues. Germline V gene sequence: CDR1 MDHEN, CDR2 SYDVKM. The CDR3, as DNA: TGTGCCAGCAGCCGATTAAGGGAAAAACTGTTTTTT. Translated: CASSRLREKLFF.

This rearrangement joins TRBV7-2 to TRBJ1-2; D possibly corresponds to TRBD1 (6 bases). CDR1 is SGHTA and CDR2 is FQGNSA in the germline V gene. Trimming stripped 4 bases from V and 6 bases from J, with 15 bases between. This CDR3 is 14 amino acids long. CDR3 sequence (DNA): TGTGCCAGCAGCTGGATACAGGGCGTCGATGGCTACACCTTC. Its translation is CASSWIQGVDGYTF.

This clonotype appeared once. V gene TRBV20-1 combines with J gene TRBJ2-5, with 7 bases lining up with TRBD1. V gave up 4 bases and J gave up 4 bases; unmatched junction bases: 3. Per germline, CDR1 DFQATT and CDR2 SNEGSKA (reference sequence). The CDR3 length is 12 residues. CDR3 sequence reads: CSAMDRSETQYF. The CDR3 DNA reads as TGCAGTGCTATGGACAGGTCAGAGACCCAGTACTTC.

V and J are TRBV19 and TRBJ2-3, with 9 bases that match TRBD1. Trimming took 6 bases from V and 4 from J; bases not matched to a gene: 11. This CDR3 has 16 amino acids. The germline gives CDR1 LNHDA, CDR2 SQIVND (reference sequence). CDR3 sequence (DNA): TGTGCCAGTAGGTTGACCGGGACAGGGATGTCAGATACGCAGTATTTT. It encodes CASRLTGTGMSDTQYF.

The CDR3 region has the DNA TGTGCCAGCAGCCCCCGGTGGGGGGGCTCCTCTTTGACTGAAGCTTTCTTT. Translating it yields CASSPRWGGSSLTEAFF. The chain joins TRBV14 to TRBJ1-1; weak D call: TRBD1 (6 bases). Germline values: CDR1 SGHDN, CDR2 FVKESK. This CDR3 is 17 amino acids long. With 4 bases removed from V and 5 bases from J, the gap between germline ends came to 23 bases.